These 10 T cell receptor beta chains were all obtained from the same sample, sequenced in a study of type 1 and type 2 diabetes patients. PCR was run on genomic DNA. Multiplex PCR with 30 forward and 13 reverse primers amplified the TCR beta CDR3. TCRdb re-called the multiplex PCR reads through MiXCR, storing one row per CDR3 protein. The sample lists a few hundred thousand distinct CDR3 sequences; more than 45% were seen once. The sample comprised peripheral blood mononuclear cells (PBMCs). These receptors originate from a man aged 18 to 35 with type 2 diabetes.

This clonotype was observed at least ten times. V and J are TRBV2 and TRBJ2-1, with D uncertain. V was clipped by 1 base and J by 10 bases, with 11 bases between them. Germline CDR1 reads SNHLY; CDR2 reads FYNNEI. This CDR3 is built from 13 residues. DNA for the CDR3: TGTGCCAGCAGTGAAGGTCGGTTAGGGGAGCAGTTCTTC. It is translated as CASSEGRLGEQFF.

The chain uses TRBV7-2 and TRBJ1-2, with TRBD1 matching 10 bases. Germline trimming cut 5 bases from V and 6 bases from J; bases unmatched to any gene: 9. This CDR3 spans 15 amino acids. Germline CDR1 is SGHTA and CDR2 is FQGNSA. CDR3 loop: CASSPRQGANDGYTF. CDR3 nucleotide sequence: TGTGCCAGCAGCCCTCGACAGGGGGCGAACGATGGCTACACCTTC.

This clonotype showed up just once. The chain links TRBV9 to TRBJ2-7, with 10 bases that match TRBD2. This CDR3 region has 16 residues. The V gene end was trimmed by 0 bases and the J gene end by 4 bases; junction bases not matched to a gene: 7. In germline, CDR1 is SGDLS, CDR2 YYNGEE. This CDR3 is CASSVGLAGVGYEQYF. The DNA of the CDR3 is TGTGCCAGCAGCGTAGGGCTAGCGGGAGTCGGGTACGAGCAGTACTTC.

Points on this clonotype: Its ends do not fully match the called genes, so a read error is possible. The genes are TRBV7-6 and TRBJ2-5; 7 bases align to TRBD1. Germline-derived CDR1 and CDR2 are SGHVS and FNYEAQ. CDR3 size: 16 residues. The CDR3 DNA reads as TGTGCCAGCAGCCCACGACAGGGAATTTACCAAGAGGCCCAGTACTTC. Its protein product is CASSPRQGIYQEAQYF.

There are a few counts of this clonotype. The chain joins TRBV5-1 to TRBJ2-7, with 12 bases lining up with TRBD2. The CDR3 sequence is 15 residues long. J gave up 4 bases and V 4 bases, and 6 bases lay outside the gene matches. Germline CDR1 and CDR2: SGHRS and YFSETQ. In DNA form, the CDR3 reads TGCGCCAGCAGCCGACTAGCGGGGGCTGGGTACGAGCAGTACTTC. Translated: CASSRLAGAGYEQYF.

The V gene is TRBV12-3 or TRBV12-4, the J gene TRBJ2-7, with a possible D match to TRBD1 (6 bases). Trimming cost V 5 bases and J 4 bases, with 12 bases left between them. CDR3 length: 13 residues. The CDR3 coding sequence is TGTGCCAGCAGTCACACAGGGTCTTACGAGCAGTACTTC. This codes for CASSHTGSYEQYF.

J is TRBJ2-1 and V is TRBV20-1, with 8 bases lining up with TRBD1. The CDR3 contains 15 residues. Germline CDR1 is DFQATT and CDR2 is SNEGSKA (reference sequence). V shed 3 bases, J shed 6 bases, and the junction held 10 bases outside the gene matches. CDR3 residues: CSASRTGHASNEQFF. In nucleotides, the CDR3 is TGCAGTGCTAGTAGGACAGGGCACGCGAGCAATGAGCAGTTCTTC.

In its sample, this clonotype was seen a few times. The chain combines TRBV2 with TRBJ2-3; TRBD2 agrees at 10 bases. Germline CDR1 is SNHLY and CDR2 is FYNNEI. The CDR3 loop spans 13 amino acids. Germline trimming cut 7 bases from V and 6 bases from J; bases unmatched to any gene: 4. The CDR3 coding sequence is TGTGCCAGCATAGCGGGGGGACGGGATACGCAGTATTTT. Its protein product is CASIAGGRDTQYF.

This clonotype was observed a handful of times. The rearrangement joins TRBV10-3 to TRBJ1-6; weak D call: TRBD1 (5 bases). This CDR3 is 20 amino acids long. Trimming took off 2 bases at V and 0 bases at J, with 20 bases between the two ends. Germline-derived CDR1 and CDR2 are ENHRY and SYGVKD. For the CDR3, the DNA is TGTGCCATCAGTGAGGCGGGAGGGATTGCAGGGAGCTCCTATAATTCACCCCTCCACTTT. Its protein is CAISEAGGIAGSSYNSPLHF.

V usage is TRBV9 and J usage is TRBJ2-7, with D maybe TRBD2 (5 bases). Germline values: CDR1 SGDLS, CDR2 YYNGEE. The CDR3 sequence is 14 residues long. Trimming removed 6 bases from V and 1 base from J, with 14 bases in between. CDR3 sequence: CASNKAGSSYEQYF. DNA of the CDR3: TGTGCCAGCAACAAGGCGGGTTCTTCCTACGAGCAGTACTTC.